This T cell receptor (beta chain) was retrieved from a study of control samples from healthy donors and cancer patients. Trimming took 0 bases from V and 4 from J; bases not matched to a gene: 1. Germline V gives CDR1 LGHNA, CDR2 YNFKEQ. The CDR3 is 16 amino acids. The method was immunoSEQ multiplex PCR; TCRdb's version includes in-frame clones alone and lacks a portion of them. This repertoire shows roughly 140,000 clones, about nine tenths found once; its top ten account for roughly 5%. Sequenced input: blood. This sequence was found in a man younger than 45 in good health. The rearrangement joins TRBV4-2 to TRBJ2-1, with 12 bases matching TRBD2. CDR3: CASSQELAGGYNEQFF. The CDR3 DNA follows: TGTGCCAGCAGCCAAGAACTAGCGGGGGGTTACAATGAGCAGTTCTTC.